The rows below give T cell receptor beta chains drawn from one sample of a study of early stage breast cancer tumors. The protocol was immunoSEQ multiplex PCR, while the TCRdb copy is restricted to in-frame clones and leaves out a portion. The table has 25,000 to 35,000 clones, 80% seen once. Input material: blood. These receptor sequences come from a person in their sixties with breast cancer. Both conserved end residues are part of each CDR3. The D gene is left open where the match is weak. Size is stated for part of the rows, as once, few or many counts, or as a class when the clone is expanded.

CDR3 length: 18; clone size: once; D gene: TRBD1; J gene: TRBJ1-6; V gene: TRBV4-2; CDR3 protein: CASSQEGARGQLDSPLHF; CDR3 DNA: TGTGCCAGCAGCCAAGAGGGTGCCAGGGGGCAGCTGGATTCACCCCTCCACTTT
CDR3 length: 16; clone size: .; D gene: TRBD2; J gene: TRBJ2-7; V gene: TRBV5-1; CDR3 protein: CASSTGLAGVSYEQYF; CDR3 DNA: TGCGCCAGCAGCACCGGACTAGCGGGAGTCTCCTACGAGCAGTACTTC
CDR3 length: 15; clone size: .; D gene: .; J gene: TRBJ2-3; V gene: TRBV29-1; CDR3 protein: CSVSSGGGGTDTQYF; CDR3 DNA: TGCAGCGTTAGTAGTGGGGGAGGGGGTACAGATACGCAGTATTTT
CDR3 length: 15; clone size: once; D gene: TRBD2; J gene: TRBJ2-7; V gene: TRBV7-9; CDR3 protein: CASSSGLAGVHEQYF; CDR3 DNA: TGTGCCAGCAGCTCGGGACTAGCGGGAGTCCACGAGCAGTACTTC
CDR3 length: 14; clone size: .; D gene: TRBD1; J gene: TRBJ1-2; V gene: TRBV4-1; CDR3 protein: CASSADRGPRGYTF; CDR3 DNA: TGCGCCAGCAGCGCCGACAGGGGGCCTCGAGGCTACACCTTC
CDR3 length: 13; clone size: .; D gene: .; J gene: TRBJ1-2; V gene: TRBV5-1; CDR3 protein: CASSLADNYGYTF; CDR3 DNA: TGCGCCAGCAGCTTGGCAGATAACTATGGCTACACCTTC
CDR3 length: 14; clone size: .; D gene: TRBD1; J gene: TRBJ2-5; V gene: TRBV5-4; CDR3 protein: CASSPGTGRETQYF; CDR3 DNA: TGTGCCAGCAGCCCCGGGACAGGGAGAGAGACCCAGTACTTC
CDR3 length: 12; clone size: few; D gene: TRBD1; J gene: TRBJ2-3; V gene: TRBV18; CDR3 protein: CASSPDRVLGYF; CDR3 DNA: TGTGCCAGCTCTCCGGACAGGGTGTTGGGGTATTTT
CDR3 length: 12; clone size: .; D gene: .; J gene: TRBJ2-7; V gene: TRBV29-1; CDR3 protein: CSVYTDSYEQYF; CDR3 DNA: TGCAGCGTGTACACCGATTCCTACGAGCAGTACTTC
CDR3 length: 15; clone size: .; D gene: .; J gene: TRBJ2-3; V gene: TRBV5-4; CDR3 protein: CASSLVRRGTDTQYF; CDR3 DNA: TGTGCCAGCAGCTTGGTGCGGCGAGGCACAGATACGCAGTATTTT
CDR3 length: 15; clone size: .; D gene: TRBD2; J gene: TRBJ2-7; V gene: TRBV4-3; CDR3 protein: CASSQWLADTYEQYF; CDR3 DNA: TGCGCCAGCAGCCAATGGCTAGCGGACACCTACGAGCAGTACTTC
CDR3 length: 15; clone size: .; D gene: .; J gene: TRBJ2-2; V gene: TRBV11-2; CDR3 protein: CASSPRTGNTGELFF; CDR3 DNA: TGTGCCAGCAGCCCACGGACGGGAAACACCGGGGAGCTGTTTTTT
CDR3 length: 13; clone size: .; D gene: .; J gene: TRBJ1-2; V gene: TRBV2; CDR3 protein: CASTHREGNGYTF; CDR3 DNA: TGTGCCAGCACTCACAGGGAGGGGAATGGCTACACCTTC
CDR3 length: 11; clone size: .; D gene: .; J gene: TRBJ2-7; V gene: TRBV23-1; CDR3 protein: CASPFPREQYF; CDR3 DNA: TGCGCCAGCCCTTTCCCCCGGGAGCAGTACTTC
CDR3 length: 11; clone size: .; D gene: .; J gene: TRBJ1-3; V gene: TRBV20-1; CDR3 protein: CSAKHTDTIYF; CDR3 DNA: TGCAGTGCTAAACACACAGACACCATATATTTT
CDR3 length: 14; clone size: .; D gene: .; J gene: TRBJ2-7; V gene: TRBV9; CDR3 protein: CASSVGGRGGEQYF; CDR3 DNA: TGTGCCAGCAGCGTAGGGGGAAGGGGTGGCGAGCAGTACTTC
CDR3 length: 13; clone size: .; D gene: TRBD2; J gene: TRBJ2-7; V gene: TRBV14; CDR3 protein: CASSPPAGVHQYF; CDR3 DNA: TGTGCCAGCAGCCCCCCAGCGGGGGTCCACCAGTACTTC
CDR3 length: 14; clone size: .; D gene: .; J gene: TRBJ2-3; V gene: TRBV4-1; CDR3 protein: CASSQDLNTDTQYF; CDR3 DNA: TGCGCCAGCAGCCAAGATCTAAACACAGATACGCAGTATTTT
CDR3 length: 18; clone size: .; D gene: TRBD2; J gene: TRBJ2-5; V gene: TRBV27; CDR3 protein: CASSQVRTSGSPQETQYF; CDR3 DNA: TGTGCCAGCAGTCAGGTTCGAACCAGCGGGAGTCCCCAAGAGACCCAGTACTTC
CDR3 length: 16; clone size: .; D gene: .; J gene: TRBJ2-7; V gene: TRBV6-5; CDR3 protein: CASSYSGLVGSYEQYF; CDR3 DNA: TGTGCCAGCAGTTACTCCGGACTGGTGGGCTCCTACGAGCAGTACTTC